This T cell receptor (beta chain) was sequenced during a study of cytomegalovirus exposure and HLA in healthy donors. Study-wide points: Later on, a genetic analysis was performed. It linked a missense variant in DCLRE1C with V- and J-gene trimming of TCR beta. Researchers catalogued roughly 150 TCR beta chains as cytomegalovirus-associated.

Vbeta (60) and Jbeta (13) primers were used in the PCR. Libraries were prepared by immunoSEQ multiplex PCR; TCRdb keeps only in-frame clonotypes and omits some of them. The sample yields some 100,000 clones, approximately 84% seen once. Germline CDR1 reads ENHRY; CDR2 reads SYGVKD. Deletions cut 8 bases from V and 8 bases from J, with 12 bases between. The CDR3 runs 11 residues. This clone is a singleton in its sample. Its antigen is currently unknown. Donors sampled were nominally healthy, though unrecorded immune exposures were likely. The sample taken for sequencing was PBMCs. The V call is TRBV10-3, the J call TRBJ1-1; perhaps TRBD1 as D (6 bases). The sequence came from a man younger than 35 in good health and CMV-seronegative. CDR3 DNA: TGTGCCATCGGGGGGGGACAAGAAGCTTTCTTT. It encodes CAIGGGQEAFF.